This T cell receptor (beta chain) came from a study of T cells expressing NK-cell markers. For each CDR3 protein, TCRdb gives one entry from its re-call of the 5' RACE reads, without DNA. Its clone listing holds 400,000 or so distinct CDR3 sequences. The CDR3 covers 13 residues. Germline V gene data show CDR1 as SGHRS and CDR2 as YFSETQ. The sequenced sample was blood T cells: a sorted CD56 or NKG2C T cell subset, CD4+ or CD8+ T cells, or bulk PBMC T cells (not recorded which). The chain uses TRBV5-1 and TRBJ2-1; the TCRdb call, TRBD2, lacks DNA for checking. This clonotype was sampled from a woman aged 45 to 65 in good health. The CDR3 reads CASRFGGANEQFF.